The 9 T cell receptor beta chains reported below all come from one sample, sequenced in a study of PD-1 blockade in classical Hodgkin lymphoma. Following autologous stem cell transplantation, relapse occurred in every patient, and exposure to brentuximab vedotin varied. Out of thawed PBMCs, magnetic negative selection purified CD4+ T cells. Only in-frame clones appear in the TCRdb table, and some are missing; sequencing was by immunoSEQ multiplex PCR. The sample has tens of thousands of clones; 65% to 85% are singletons. Sequenced here: CD4+ T cells from blood, sampled at baseline. The receptors shown here come from a human donor with classical Hodgkin lymphoma.

The genes are TRBV6-5 and TRBJ1-1, with unresolved D. The V and J ends lost 5 bases and 2 bases respectively, with 15 bases between them. The CDR3 contains 15 residues. Germline CDR1 and CDR2: MNHEY and SVGAGI. CDR3 bases: TGTGCCAGCAGTAAACAGACGGACCTCAACACTGAAGCTTTCTTT. Translation gives CASSKQTDLNTEAFF.

The gene calls are TRBV7-2 and TRBJ1-5; no firm D call. The V gene lost 0 bases and the J gene lost 7 bases, with 13 bases spanning the gap. The CDR3 runs to 15 residues. Germline V gene lookup returns CDR1 SGHTA and CDR2 FQGNSA. As DNA, the CDR3 is TGTGCCAGCAGCTTAGCGATGGGTCTTCACCAGCCCCAGCATTTT. Translation: CASSLAMGLHQPQHF. Combining the CDR3 with reference TRBV7-2 and TRBJ1-5 gives the whole variable domain GAGVSQSPSNKVTEKGKDVELRCDPISGHTALYWYRQSLGQGLEFLIYFQGNSAPDKSGLPSDRFSAERTGGSVSTLTIQRTQQEDSAVYLCASSLAMGLHQPQHFGDGTRLSIL.

The chain combines TRBV2 with TRBJ1-5; TRBD1 might be the D (5 bases). Per germline, CDR1 SNHLY and CDR2 FYNNEI. Trimming took 6 bases from V and 2 from J, leaving 17 bases between them. This CDR3 spans 16 amino acids. CDR3: CASRRAGDPGNQPQHF. The CDR3 nucleotides read TGTGCCAGCAGGCGGGCGGGGGATCCGGGCAATCAGCCCCAGCATTTT.

The gene calls are TRBV7-2 and TRBJ1-6; D unresolved. The CDR3 contains 16 residues. Germline V gene data show CDR1 as SGHTA and CDR2 as FQGNSA. Between the trimmed V and J ends, which lost 5 bases and 4 bases, there was a span of 15 bases. The DNA of the CDR3 is TGTGCCAGCAGCGCACATGCGGTTCAGTATAATTCACCCCTCCACTTT. Its translation: CASSAHAVQYNSPLHF.

The V gene is TRBV19, the J gene TRBJ1-5; weak D call: TRBD1 (5 bases). The CDR3 runs to 19 residues. Trimming stripped 6 bases from V and 6 bases from J, with 30 bases between. Germline V gene sequence: CDR1 LNHDA, CDR2 SQIVND (reference sequence). CDR3 in DNA: TGTGCCAGTAGCAAACTCAGCCCGGGGGGACGCCTATCGGGTCAGCCCCAGCATTTT. Translating it yields CASSKLSPGGRLSGQPQHF.

The chain joins TRBV6-1 to TRBJ2-7; D might be TRBD1 or TRBD2, each matching 7 bases. Germline V lookup: CDR1 MNHNS, CDR2 SASEGT. V lost 5 bases to trimming and J lost 6 bases, with 14 bases between them. CDR3 length: 13 amino acids. CDR3 residues: CASSNRGGSEQYF. The CDR3 DNA reads as TGTGCCAGCAGTAACAGGGGAGGGTCCGAGCAGTACTTC.

The table lists this clone with a few counts. Its ends do not fully match the called genes, so a read error is possible. The genes are TRBV7-7 and TRBJ2-5; D possibly matches TRBD1 or TRBD2 (6 bases each). Germline loops: CDR1 SSHAT, CDR2 FNYEAQ (reference sequence). The CDR3 runs 14 residues. The CDR3 reads CASSSFGGRETQYF. CDR3 DNA: TGTGCTAGCAGCTCCTTTGGGGGGCGAGAGACCCAGTACTTC.

V usage is TRBV4-1 and J usage is TRBJ1-6; 7 nucleotides line up with TRBD1. Germline V gives CDR1 MGHRA, CDR2 YSYEKL. The CDR3 has 16 residues. After removal of 0 bases from V and 10 bases from J, the junction contained 9 bases not matched to a gene. The CDR3 sequence: CASSQEGRGLGSPLHF. CDR3 DNA sequence: TGCGCCAGCAGCCAAGAAGGGAGGGGGCTCGGATCACCCCTCCACTTT.

The V gene is TRBV20-1, the J gene TRBJ1-1; possible D gene TRBD1, 5 bases. V lost 6 bases and J lost 5, with 10 bases in between. This CDR3 has 11 amino acids. The germline CDR1 and CDR2 sequences are DFQATT and SNEGSKA (reference sequence). DNA for the CDR3: TGCAGTGCCGCCAGGGTTACTGAAGCTTTCTTT. Residues: CSAARVTEAFF.